This entry lists 3 T cell receptor beta chains sequenced from one sample in a study of shared clonotypes between healthy human individuals. The table came from immunoSEQ multiplex PCR; TCRdb's copy has only in-frame clones and leaves some out. Counted here are under 1,100,000 clones, approximately 70% occurring once; the ten biggest clones make up over 1.3%. The source material was memory CD4+ T cells sorted from blood. Subset indicated: CD45RA-negative fraction. These receptors originate from a man between 18 and 35 years old in good health.

Regarding this clone: Mismatch with germline at one junction end may stem from a read error. The CDR3 sequence: CASSQDRDGRAEIF. As DNA, the CDR3 is TGCGCCAGCAGCCAAGATCGGGACGGGAGGGCGGAGATCTTC. The V and J genes are TRBV4-3 and TRBJ2-1; 8 bases are a match to TRBD2. Germline-derived CDR1 and CDR2 are LGHNA and YSLEER. The CDR3 sequence is 14 residues long.

V is TRBV7-2 and J is TRBJ2-1, with a weak D call TRBD2 (6 bases). Germline V gives CDR1 SGHTA, CDR2 FQGNSA. Trimming pared 3 bases from V and 4 bases from J, leaving 13 bases between. The CDR3 covers 15 residues. The CDR3 is CASSFRRDFYNEQFF. The CDR3 DNA is TGTGCCAGCAGCTTCCGCCGGGACTTTTACAATGAGCAGTTCTTC.

The chain combines TRBV10-2 with TRBJ2-1; D is tentatively TRBD1 or TRBD2 (5 bases each). The CDR3 is made up of 16 amino acids. Germline CDR1 is WSHSY and CDR2 is SAAADI. The germline V and J ends were trimmed by 2 bases and 6 bases, with 17 bases remaining between them. The CDR3: CASSERGVGIRNEQFF. The CDR3 region has the DNA TGCGCCAGCAGTGAGAGGGGTGTCGGGATCCGCAATGAGCAGTTCTTC.